The present entry profiles one T cell receptor (beta chain) with its context. Its matching antigen is unknown. A single record per CDR3 protein comes from TCRdb applying MiXCR to the 5' RACE reads. Altogether roughly 720,000 distinct CDR3 sequences are present, roughly 18% being singletons, with the ten largest covering under 15%. The data are from a study of identical twins. Study findings and constraints: For zero-insertion analyses, partial confounding could come from invariant MAIT and iNKT cells.

The ends were cut back, 5 bases at V and 7 bases at J, with 18 bases in the middle. From germline, CDR1 is DFQATT and CDR2 SNEGSKA (reference sequence). The CDR3 is 13 amino acids. This same sample was also taken into another study, of T cells expressing NK-cell markers.

The source is a woman aged 18-29 years in good health. The chain combines TRBV20-1 with TRBJ2-7, with D possibly matching TRBD1 (5 bases). Source material: PBMCs. The CDR3 DNA reads as TGCAGTGCTCCCCCCGCAGGGCATCATGAGCAGTACTTC. Its translation: CSAPPAGHHEQYF.